This TCR beta chain was sequenced during a study of blood T cell repertoires in COVID-19. Study-wide background: In each case, the material was cDNA or gDNA derived from T cells, B-cell-depleted T cells, or PBMCs.

In the original analysis: Nucleated cell number was recorded as an estimate derived from reference gene primer amplification. Data came from immunoSEQ multiplex PCR; TCRdb stores just in-frame clones and leaves some out. D and trimming come from the DNA, and the V and J calls and clone size come from that table. The table lists roughly 68,000 clones, roughly 85% of them singletons. The CDR3 sequence is 13 residues long. Trimming stripped 6 bases from V and 3 bases from J, with 11 bases between. In germline, CDR1 is MNHEY, CDR2 SVGAGI. The sample comprised peripheral blood. The chain joins TRBV6-5 to TRBJ1-2; D call uncertain. The sequence came from a man aged 50-60 years with acute or convalescent COVID-19. Here the CDR3 DNA reads TGTGCCAGCAGCCTGAGGATGGACTATGGCTACACCTTC. Protein product: CASSLRMDYGYTF.